This TCR beta chain was identified in a study of T cell changes during pregnancy in multiple sclerosis. The CDR3 has 13 residues. The ends were cut back, 6 bases at V and 3 bases at J, with 12 bases in the middle. CDR1 is SNHLY and CDR2 is FYNNEI in the germline V gene. Sequencing was performed with immunoSEQ multiplex PCR; in TCRdb, only in-frame clones are kept and a portion is missing. The repertoire has over 30,000 clones, roughly 91% of them found once; the top ten carry 3.5% to 5%. The receptor's source is a female donor in good health, enrolled as a control in a pregnancy study. This chain joins TRBV2 and TRBJ2-7; maybe TRBD1 (5 bases). This material consisted of CD8+ T cells from peripheral blood mononuclear cells, taken in the second trimester of pregnancy. As DNA, the CDR3 is TGTGCCAGCAGAGGCAGGGAAAGCTACGAGCAGTACTTC. It is translated as CASRGRESYEQYF.